One sample yielded the 18 T cell receptor beta chains listed below, sequenced in a study of cytomegalovirus exposure and HLA in healthy donors. This PCR relied on a set of 60 Vbeta primers and 13 Jbeta primers. Here immunoSEQ multiplex PCR was the method, and the copy in TCRdb shows in-frame clones only, minus some. This table has more than 80,000 clones, roughly 74% appearing once. The specimen sequenced was PBMCs. Source of these receptors: a female donor in good health and CMV-seropositive.

DNA for the CDR3: TGCGCCAGCAGCCCCGGACAGAGCAATCAGCCCCAGCATTTT. Translating gives CASSPGQSNQPQHF. V gene TRBV5-1 combines with J gene TRBJ1-5; a weak D match, TRBD1 (6 bases). V was shortened by 4 bases and J by 1 base, with 9 bases between the two germline ends. The germline V gene has CDR1 SGHRS and CDR2 YFSETQ. The CDR3 spans 14 residues. Variable domain in full (rest from reference TRBV5-1 and TRBJ1-5): KAGVTQTPRYLIKTRGQQVTLSCSPISGHRSVSWYQQTPGQGLQFLFEYFSETQRNKGNFPGRFSGRQFSNSRSEMNVSTLELGDSALYLCASSPGQSNQPQHFGDGTRLSIL.

The J gene is TRBJ1-2, the V gene TRBV5-4, with 7 bases lining up with TRBD1. This CDR3 spans 14 amino acids. V was clipped by 9 bases and J by 8 bases; unmatched bases: 16. Germline CDR1 is SGHNT and CDR2 is YYREEE (reference sequence). CDR3 coding DNA: TGTGCCATTCTGAGACAGGGTGTCCCCAGCGGCTACACCTTC. This sequence encodes CAILRQGVPSGYTF.

This chain links TRBV5-1 with TRBJ2-7; TRBD2 matches 13 bases. V was clipped by 0 bases and J by 2 bases; unmatched bases: 2. This CDR3 has 16 residues. The germline gives CDR1 SGHRS, CDR2 YFSETQ. CDR3 in amino acids: CASSLVLAGGTYEQYF. CDR3 in DNA: TGCGCCAGCAGCTTGGTACTAGCGGGAGGGACCTACGAGCAGTACTTC.

This chain links TRBV5-4 with TRBJ1-2; 10 bases agree with TRBD1. The germline V gene encodes CDR1 SGHNT and CDR2 YYREEE (reference sequence). J lost 7 bases, V lost 4 bases, and 7 bases had no gene match. The CDR3 totals 14 residues. As DNA, the CDR3 is TGTGCCAGCAGCCCCGGACAGGGGGTAGGTGGCTACACCTTC. This gives the protein CASSPGQGVGGYTF.

The chain couples TRBV19 to TRBJ2-1; 10 bases agree with TRBD2. Germline CDR1 LNHDA, CDR2 SQIVND (reference sequence). The CDR3 is 11 residues long. V lost 6 bases and J lost 13; bases outside the gene matches: 3. CDR3 DNA: TGTGCCAGTAGCGGGACTAGCGCACAGTTCTTC. Amino acid sequence: CASSGTSAQFF.

The gene calls are TRBV15 and TRBJ2-1; D may be TRBD1 (6 bases). Trimming cost V 1 base and J 7 bases, with 17 bases left between them. CDR3 size: 16 residues. Germline V gene data show CDR1 as LNHNV and CDR2 as YYDKDF (reference sequence). The CDR3 region is CATSRGGNRAMNEQFF. DNA for the CDR3: TGTGCCACCAGCAGAGGGGGAAACAGGGCCATGAATGAGCAGTTCTTC. The variable domain in full, with the rest retrieved from reference TRBV15 and TRBJ2-1, is DAMVIQNPRYQVTQFGKPVTLSCSQTLNHNVMYWYQQKSSQAPKLLFHYYDKDFNNEADTPDNFQSRRPNTSFCFLDIRSPGLGDTAMYLCATSRGGNRAMNEQFFGPGTRLTVL.

The chain is built from TRBV7-2 and TRBJ1-2; D ambiguous. CDR1 SGHTA and CDR2 FQGNSA come from the germline V gene. Trimming stripped 2 bases from V and 7 bases from J, with 8 bases between. This CDR3 spans 12 amino acids. DNA for the CDR3: TGTGCCAGCAGCTTACGACAACGTGGCTACACCTTC. Encoded protein: CASSLRQRGYTF.

The gene calls are TRBV11-2 and TRBJ1-1, with 8 nucleotides matching TRBD1. Germline V gene sequence: CDR1 SGHAT, CDR2 FQNNGV. J gave up 4 bases and V 3 bases, and 4 bases lay outside the gene matches. The CDR3 sequence is 14 residues long. Here the CDR3 reads CASSFGQGSTEAFF. DNA of the CDR3: TGTGCCAGCAGCTTCGGACAGGGCAGCACTGAAGCTTTCTTT. The full variable domain, with the rest looked up from reference TRBV11-2 and TRBJ1-1, is EAGVAQSPRYKIIEKRQSVAFWCNPISGHATLYWYQQILGQGPKLLIQFQNNGVVDDSQLPKDRFSAERLKGVDSTLKIQPAKLEDSAVYLCASSFGQGSTEAFFGQGTRLTVV.

The genes are TRBV5-1 and TRBJ2-7, with a weak D call TRBD1 (5 bases). Between the trimmed V and J ends, which lost 6 bases and 3 bases, there was a span of 10 bases. Germline V gene data show CDR1 as SGHRS and CDR2 as YFSETQ. The CDR3 extends over 12 amino acids. In DNA, the CDR3 is TGCGCCAGCAAGGTGGACAACTACGAGCAGTACTTC. Protein sequence: CASKVDNYEQYF. Using reference TRBV5-1 and TRBJ2-7 for the parts outside the CDR3, the full variable domain is KAGVTQTPRYLIKTRGQQVTLSCSPISGHRSVSWYQQTPGQGLQFLFEYFSETQRNKGNFPGRFSGRQFSNSRSEMNVSTLELGDSALYLCASKVDNYEQYFGPGTRLTVT.

The chain uses TRBV6-5 and TRBJ1-2; no clear D. V was pared by 6 bases and J by 3 bases, with 11 bases between. The length of the CDR3 is 13 residues. Per the germline V gene, CDR1 is MNHEY and CDR2 is SVGAGI. The CDR3 region is CASRLRGYYGYTF. The CDR3 DNA reads as TGTGCCAGCAGACTTCGGGGTTACTATGGCTACACCTTC.

This chain uses TRBV28 with TRBJ2-5, with TRBD1 matching 8 bases. CDR1 is MDHEN, CDR2 SYDVKM, per germline. CDR3 size: 14 residues. V shed 5 bases, J shed 9 bases, and the junction held 11 bases outside the gene matches. CDR3: CASSPGQGWGSQYF. The CDR3, as DNA: TGTGCCAGCAGTCCTGGACAGGGATGGGGGTCCCAGTACTTC.

The genes are TRBV28 and TRBJ1-1, with D tentatively TRBD1 (5 bases). CDR3 length equals 14 residues. V lost 3 bases and J lost 0, with 8 bases in between. Germline V gene sequence: CDR1 MDHEN, CDR2 SYDVKM. CDR3 protein: CASSLEGMNTEAFF. The CDR3 nucleotides are TGTGCCAGCAGTTTGGAGGGGATGAACACTGAAGCTTTCTTT.

The V gene is TRBV18, the J gene TRBJ2-1; 11 bases align to TRBD1. The CDR3 is 15 residues long. The trim removed 6 bases at V and 10 bases at J, leaving 11 bases unmatched. Germline CDR1 is KGHSH and CDR2 is LQKENI. DNA of the CDR3: TGTGCCAGCTCCTTGGACAGGGGGCTATCGGGGGAGCAGTTCTTC. Its protein product is CASSLDRGLSGEQFF.

The chain employs TRBV6-1 and TRBJ1-2, with 7 bases identical to TRBD1. Losses at the gene ends were 8 bases for V and 0 bases for J; bases not matched to a gene: 6. CDR3 length: 14 residues. The V gene's germline CDR1 is MNHNS and CDR2 SASEGT. CDR3 bases: TGTGCCAGCGCGCCCACAGGGGCTAACTATGGCTACACCTTC. Protein: CASAPTGANYGYTF.

The chain couples TRBV9 to TRBJ2-5, with 12 positions matching TRBD2. Germline V gives CDR1 SGDLS, CDR2 YYNGEE. The J segment lost 3 bases and the V segment lost 3 bases, leaving 15 bases of the junction unmatched. The CDR3 has 19 amino acids. CDR3 residues: CASSGRTSGVQGGEETQYF. In DNA, the CDR3 is TGTGCCAGCAGCGGGAGGACTAGCGGGGTACAGGGAGGGGAAGAGACCCAGTACTTC.

The rearrangement uses TRBV9 and TRBJ2-4; TRBD2 might be the D (5 bases). CDR1 and CDR2 from the germline V gene are SGDLS and YYNGEE. V lost 0 bases and J 3 bases, leaving 10 bases between the germline ends. The CDR3 covers 15 residues. CDR3 loop: CASSVAEGGKNIQYF. CDR3 DNA sequence: TGTGCCAGCAGCGTAGCTGAGGGTGGCAAAAACATTCAGTACTTC.

The chain is built from TRBV2 and TRBJ2-3; the D is unclear. CDR1 SNHLY and CDR2 FYNNEI come from the germline V gene. The V gene lost 6 bases and the J gene lost 8 bases, with 9 bases spanning the gap. The CDR3 consists of 11 residues. The CDR3 protein is CASRVGLTQYF. As DNA, the CDR3 is TGTGCCAGCAGGGTTGGCCTTACGCAGTATTTT.

This chain's CDR3 is CASSLGRNTEAFF. In DNA, the CDR3 is TGTGCCAGCAGCTTAGGGAGGAACACTGAAGCTTTCTTT. J is TRBJ1-1 and V is TRBV11-3; D gene unclear. The CDR3 sequence is 13 residues long. Germline V gene sequence: CDR1 SGHNT, CDR2 YENEEA. Trimming stripped 1 base from V and 1 base from J, with 4 bases between.